This T cell receptor (beta chain) was sequenced for a study of blood T cells in healthy people across ages. Study-wide findings and caveats: Comparison with aged donors showed that long-lived donors had more naive CD4+ cells and higher diversity.

The CDR3 totals 15 residues. Germline loops: CDR1 SEHNR, CDR2 FQNEAQ (reference sequence). The ends lost 5 bases at V and 7 bases at J; junction bases unmatched: 13. Combining a sample-barcoded 5' primer with a J-beta primer mix, a second PCR ran for roughly 7 to 11 cycles. TCRdb processed the 5' RACE reads anew with MiXCR; each CDR3 protein has one entry. Among roughly 550,000 distinct CDR3 sequences listed, about 25% were seen once. This clonotype was seen more than once but under ten times. Its target is not known. The same data also went into a second study, on T cells of mothers and their children.

Sequenced: blood. The V gene is TRBV7-9, the J gene TRBJ1-2; 7 bases match TRBD1. This receptor was obtained from a boy aged 5-17 years in good health. The CDR3 region is CASSLNPQGTTGYTF. CDR3 bases: TGTGCCAGCAGCCTTAACCCACAGGGGACTACTGGCTACACCTTC.